What follows are 2 T cell receptor beta chains derived from one specimen sequenced in a study of blood T cell repertoires in COVID-19. Measured with immunoSEQ multiplex PCR; TCRdb has only the in-frame clones, and not every one. In the table there are 200,000 to 250,000 clones, around 85% of which are singletons. The sequenced material came from PBMCs or T cells enriched from blood (not recorded which). These receptors were obtained from a woman between 40 and 50 years old with acute COVID-19.

The chain employs TRBV7-8 and TRBJ2-6, with 8 bases lining up with TRBD1. CDR1 is SGHVS, CDR2 FQNEAQ, per germline. This CDR3 contains 18 residues. With 7 bases clipped from V and 0 bases from J, the junction kept 11 bases outside the gene matches. CDR3 sequence: CASTDPGTGGSGANVLTF. CDR3 nucleotides: TGTGCCAGCACCGATCCCGGGACAGGCGGCTCTGGGGCCAACGTCCTGACTTTC.

CDR3 loop: CASSLGRSRSTNEQFF. CDR3 nucleotides: TGTGCCAGCAGCTTAGGCCGGTCTAGAAGTACGAATGAGCAGTTCTTC. The J gene is TRBJ2-1, the V gene TRBV13; D gene unclear. V lost 0 bases to trimming and J lost 7 bases, with 16 bases between them. Germline CDR1 PRHDT, CDR2 FYEKMQ (reference sequence). The CDR3 spans 16 residues. The whole variable domain, remainder taken from reference TRBV13 and TRBJ2-1, is AAGVIQSPRHLIKEKRETATLKCYPIPRHDTVYWYQQGPGQDPQFLISFYEKMQSDKGSIPDRFSAQQFSDYHSELNMSSLELGDSALYFCASSLGRSRSTNEQFFGPGTRLTVL.